A single sample gave rise to the 19 T cell receptor beta chains below, sequenced in a study of blood T cell repertoires in COVID-19. The repertoire was sequenced with immunoSEQ multiplex PCR; TCRdb's copy has only in-frame clones and lacks some. Of some 16,000 clones in the sample, more than 85% were seen once. The specimen was peripheral blood. These receptor sequences come from a human donor in a cohort sampled during active COVID-19.

The rearrangement links TRBV7-3 to TRBJ1-1; TRBD1 aligns across 7 bases. The CDR3 contains 16 residues. Germline lookup yields CDR1 SGHTA and CDR2 FQGTGA. Losses at the gene ends were 5 bases for V and 0 bases for J; bases not matched to a gene: 9. The CDR3 here is CASSLHPGTVNTEAFF. The CDR3, as DNA: TGTGCCAGCAGCCTACACCCCGGGACAGTGAACACTGAAGCTTTCTTT.

The rearrangement links TRBV19 to TRBJ2-7, with D unresolved. Trimming pared 2 bases from V and 0 bases from J, leaving 8 bases between. Germline lookup yields CDR1 LNHDA and CDR2 SQIVND (reference sequence). This CDR3 region has 14 residues. CDR3 amino acids: CASSIRRYSYEQYF. As DNA, the CDR3 is TGTGCCAGTAGTATACGGCGGTACTCCTACGAGCAGTACTTC.

This rearrangement joins TRBV29-1 to TRBJ2-7; D is perhaps TRBD1 (6 bases). CDR1 is SQVTM and CDR2 is ANQGSEA in the germline V gene. This CDR3 spans 13 amino acids. V lost 4 bases and J 0 bases, leaving 10 bases between the germline ends. This CDR3 is CSVARQVSYEQYF. The CDR3, as DNA: TGCAGCGTTGCCCGACAGGTCTCCTACGAGCAGTACTTC.

The gene calls are TRBV19 and TRBJ2-6; TRBD1 is a possible D gene (6 bases). V shed 3 bases and J shed 5 bases, with 11 bases lying between them. CDR3 size: 15 residues. Germline V gene data show CDR1 as LNHDA and CDR2 as SQIVND (reference sequence). CDR3 in amino acids: CASSIGGDWANVLTF. In DNA, the CDR3 is TGTGCCAGTAGTATTGGGGGCGACTGGGCCAACGTCCTGACTTTC.

The chain couples TRBV11-2 to TRBJ1-1, with 7 nucleotides matching TRBD1. Trimming at V came to 1 base and at J to 1 base, leaving 6 bases not matched to a gene. The CDR3 is 16 amino acids. CDR1 SGHAT and CDR2 FQNNGV come from the germline V gene. The CDR3 DNA follows: TGTGCCAGCAGCTTAGTAGGGGGCCGGGCGAACACTGAAGCTTTCTTT. Residues: CASSLVGGRANTEAFF.

V usage is TRBV19 and J usage is TRBJ2-7; D may be TRBD2 (5 bases). CDR3 size: 15 residues. The germline V gene has CDR1 LNHDA and CDR2 SQIVND (reference sequence). V was pared by 1 base and J by 2 bases, with 12 bases between. The CDR3 region is CASSIGVSEAYEQYF. The CDR3 nucleotides are TGTGCCAGTAGTATAGGAGTCTCGGAGGCCTACGAGCAGTACTTC.

This rearrangement joins TRBV6-4 to TRBJ2-3; 9 positions agree with TRBD1. The CDR3 loop spans 13 amino acids. CDR1 is MRHNA and CDR2 is SNTAGT in the germline V gene. V lost 4 bases, J lost 7 bases, and 3 bases stayed unmatched. The DNA for the CDR3 is TGTGCCAGCAGTGGGGGGACAGGGAATACGCAGTATTTT. Its protein is CASSGGTGNTQYF.

This clone came up a few times. The chain has TRBV6-1 and TRBJ1-3; D is ambiguous. V lost 1 base and J lost 4, with 11 bases in between. The germline CDR1 and CDR2 sequences are MNHNS and SASEGT. The CDR3 is 15 residues long. The CDR3 nucleotides are TGTGCCAGCAGTGAAGGCACCGAGGCCGGAAACACCATATATTTT. Encoded protein: CASSEGTEAGNTIYF.

This sequence joins TRBV29-1 and TRBJ1-2, with a weak D call TRBD1 (5 bases). This CDR3 contains 13 residues. Germline values: CDR1 SQVTM, CDR2 ANQGSEA. Trimming shortened V by 7 bases and J by 4 bases, and 16 bases separated the two germline ends. The CDR3 is CSAEPQGSYGYTF. In nucleotides, the CDR3 is TGCAGCGCAGAACCCCAGGGTAGCTATGGCTACACCTTC.

This chain connects TRBV6-5 to TRBJ1-1; the D gene is possibly TRBD1 (5 bases). The length of the CDR3 is 11 residues. Between the trimmed V and J ends, which lost 5 bases and 7 bases, there was a span of 8 bases. Per germline, CDR1 MNHEY and CDR2 SVGAGI. CDR3: CASSQDNEAFF. The CDR3 DNA reads TGTGCCAGCAGTCAGGACAATGAAGCTTTCTTT.

The V and J genes are TRBV7-2 and TRBJ2-7; 11 bases fit TRBD2. J gave up 6 bases and V 1 base, and 8 bases lay outside the gene matches. CDR1 and CDR2 (germline): SGHTA, FQGNSA. This CDR3 contains 16 residues. The CDR3 protein is CASSLDSSGGLSEQYF. The CDR3 DNA reads as TGTGCCAGCAGCTTAGATTCTAGCGGGGGGTTAAGCGAGCAGTACTTC. Drawing the rest from reference TRBV7-2 and TRBJ2-7, the complete variable domain is GAGVSQSPSNKVTEKGKDVELRCDPISGHTALYWYRQSLGQGLEFLIYFQGNSAPDKSGLPSDRFSAERTGGSVSTLTIQRTQQEDSAVYLCASSLDSSGGLSEQYFGPGTRLTVT.

The chain carries TRBV10-1 and TRBJ2-3, with 12 bases aligning to TRBD2. J lost 3 bases, V lost 2 bases, and 18 bases had no gene match. Germline V gene lookup returns CDR1 WNHNN and CDR2 SYGVQD (reference sequence). The CDR3 runs 21 residues. This CDR3 is CASSEEGLPSGLAGGTDTQYF. DNA for the CDR3: TGCGCCAGCAGTGAGGAGGGGCTCCCTTCTGGGCTAGCGGGGGGGACAGATACGCAGTATTTT.

The V and J genes are TRBV5-6 and TRBJ1-1; 11 bases agree with TRBD1. Germline-derived CDR1 and CDR2 are SGHDT and YYEEEE. CDR3 size: 15 residues. J lost 6 bases, V lost 1 base, and 5 bases had no gene match. CDR3 nucleotides: TGTGCCAGCAGCTTGCTGGGGACAGGGGGAGCTGAAGCTTTCTTT. It specifies CASSLLGTGGAEAFF.

This chain connects TRBV9 to TRBJ1-1; possible D gene TRBD1, 6 bases. Germline CDR1 and CDR2: SGDLS and YYNGEE. V dropped 3 bases and J dropped 0 bases, with 9 bases sitting between them. The CDR3 is made up of 14 amino acids. The CDR3 coding sequence is TGTGCCAGCAGCGCAGGGGTTTTGAACACTGAAGCTTTCTTT. Its translation: CASSAGVLNTEAFF.

This chain uses TRBV6-6 with TRBJ2-7; TRBD1 agrees at 9 bases. The CDR3 totals 15 residues. J gave up 9 bases and V 4 bases, and 13 bases lay outside the gene matches. Germline V lookup: CDR1 MNHNY, CDR2 SVGAGI (reference sequence). Written as DNA, the CDR3 is TGTGCCAGCAGTTCCCCGGACAGGGGATCCCTATGGCAGTACTTC. This sequence encodes CASSSPDRGSLWQYF.

The chain has TRBV5-5 and TRBJ2-1; 7 bases are a match to TRBD2. The V gene's germline CDR1 is SGHKS and CDR2 YYEKEE (reference sequence). This CDR3 has 15 amino acids. V shed 9 bases, J shed 4 bases, and the junction held 13 bases outside the gene matches. CDR3 sequence (DNA): TGTGCCACCCCGCATGGCCAGCGGGGTTACAATGAGCAGTTCTTC. Encoded protein: CATPHGQRGYNEQFF.

This sequence joins TRBV5-1 and TRBJ2-7; 7 bases map to TRBD2. The V gene's germline CDR1 is SGHRS and CDR2 YFSETQ. The CDR3 contains 16 residues. V trimming: 4 bases; J trimming: 3 bases; junction bases outside the gene matches: 13. The CDR3 bases are TGCGCCAGCAGCCCCGGGTGGCTAGCGGAGATCTACGAGCAGTACTTC. Translation gives CASSPGWLAEIYEQYF.

The rearrangement links TRBV21-1 to TRBJ2-4; no DNA check was done on the table's D call, TRBD1. TRBV21-1 is deemed a pseudogene. The CDR3 length is 16 residues. As DNA, the CDR3 is TGTGCCAGCAGCAAAGGAGTCGGGACAGAAGGTGACATTCAGTACTTC. It is translated as CASSKGVGTEGDIQYF.

The chain has TRBV10-3 and TRBJ2-7, with D possibly matching TRBD1 (6 bases). The CDR3 spans 15 residues. V dropped 6 bases and J dropped 7 bases, with 22 bases sitting between them. The germline V gene encodes CDR1 ENHRY and CDR2 SYGVKD. The chain's CDR3 is CAISGQTGTKREQYF. CDR3 sequence (DNA): TGTGCCATCAGCGGCCAAACCGGGACAAAGAGGGAGCAGTACTTC.